The T cell receptor beta chain described here comes from a study of cytomegalovirus exposure and HLA in healthy donors (dated by TCRdb to 2015 to 2018). Study-wide context: A later analysis indicated that the 100 to 150 validation repertoires were generated on the platform also employed for the approximately 670 repertoires of the first cohort. The study was designed to test whether signatures of past pathogen exposure could be identified by cataloging public T cell receptors. A separate validation cohort of about 110 different subjects was used in addition to the roughly 700-subject first cohort. High-throughput TCR immunosequencing, statistical association of individual TCRs with disease status, and machine learning were combined to predict cytomegalovirus infection status. The research as a whole found: The authors suggested that the approach could potentially be extended to other disease states and immunological phenotypes. A later analysis lacked HLA typing for the validation cohort, so it scored co-occurrence in that cohort across all 110 or so repertoires. Subsequent analysis determined that TCRs grouped into clusters in the first cohort also showed a tendency toward co-occurrence across the 120 validation repertoires, and 85% to 95% of cluster scores exceeded 0. In the study, around 150 TCR beta chains were listed as associated with cytomegalovirus. A few of the identified cytomegalovirus-associated TCR beta chains were confirmed in vitro to be specific for cytomegalovirus antigens. While some public TCRs were present in many individuals, most TCR sequences turned up only very rarely across donors. Cytomegalovirus status was reported to be diagnosed by the classifier with high specificity and sensitivity in both the original and validation cohorts.

A note on this clone: Its binding antigen is unknown. Per-base qualities were not stored, and no clone one base away is much larger.

V and J are truncated by 4 bases and 5 bases respectively, leaving an intervening sequence of 11 bases. The CDR3 contains 12 residues, cysteine and phenylalanine counted. Kept here is only the CDR3 DNA, which spans 36 bases and is read in frame from base 1. Reading the germline V gene gives CDR1 SQVTM and CDR2 ANQGSEA. The donors belonged to the validation cohort of about 130 subjects, which was separate from the roughly 700-subject first cohort. To prepare the library, the immunoSEQ multiplex PCR assay was applied. The study's processing was this. To diagnose cytomegalovirus status from the catalog of TCR beta chain sequences, a statistical classification framework was built. This is the immuneACCESS table as TCRdb keeps it, with only in-frame sequences that have V and J called. A part of the clones is gone; compared with another copy, unresolved V genes explain less than half, and the rest is unexplained. The D gene and trimming were derived from the DNA, and the V and J assignments and clone size from that table. The sample yields about 250,000 clones; over 75% were counted once. Around 12% of the sample lies in the top ten.

The receptor's source is a man in his late teens or twenties in good health and CMV-seropositive. This chain is built from TRBV29-1 and TRBJ2-5; the D match is possibly TRBD1 or TRBD2, with 5 bases aligned in each. Source material: PBMCs. The DNA is TGCAGCGTTGTAAGAGGGGTGGAGACCCAGTACTTC. Translated, it reads CSVVRGVETQYF.